The sequence of this T cell receptor (beta chain) was determined in a study of T-cell memory formation after mild COVID-19. In the study overall: Largely, the TCR clusters proved donor specific.

After removal of 4 bases from V and 3 bases from J, the junction contained 11 bases not matched to a gene. This CDR3 is built from 19 residues. The germline CDR1 and CDR2 sequences are SEHNR and FQNEAQ (reference sequence). This clonotype was picked up many times. Its antigen remains unknown. Constant-segment primers were used for 5'RACE, and the resulting TCR alpha and TCR beta cDNA libraries carried sample barcodes and UMIs. Via MiXCR, TCRdb re-called the 5' RACE reads, giving one row per CDR3 protein. The table records roughly 86,000 distinct CDR3 sequences, less than 15% of them present only once. Study results and caveats: CD4/CD8 balance characterized clones contracting day 15 to 85, and CD4+ skew characterized later expanders.

The chain recombines TRBV7-9 with TRBJ2-1; TRBD2 matches at 14 bases. The origin of this receptor is an adult woman who had mild COVID-19 (a few samples of this study predate the infection). Cell type and time point are not known. The sample taken for sequencing was PBMCs or a T cell subset sorted from them (not recorded which). The CDR3 nucleotides read TGTGCCAGCAGCTCTAGAATAGCGACTAGCGGGAGGGGCTACAATGAGCAGTTCTTC. Protein product: CASSSRIATSGRGYNEQFF. Looking up the rest from reference TRBV7-9 and TRBJ2-1 gives the full variable domain: DTGVSQNPRHKITKRGQNVTFRCDPISEHNRLYWYRQTLGQGPEFLTYFQNEAQLEKSRLLSDRFSAERPKGSFSTLEIQRTEQGDSAMYLCASSSRIATSGRGYNEQFFGPGTRLTVL.